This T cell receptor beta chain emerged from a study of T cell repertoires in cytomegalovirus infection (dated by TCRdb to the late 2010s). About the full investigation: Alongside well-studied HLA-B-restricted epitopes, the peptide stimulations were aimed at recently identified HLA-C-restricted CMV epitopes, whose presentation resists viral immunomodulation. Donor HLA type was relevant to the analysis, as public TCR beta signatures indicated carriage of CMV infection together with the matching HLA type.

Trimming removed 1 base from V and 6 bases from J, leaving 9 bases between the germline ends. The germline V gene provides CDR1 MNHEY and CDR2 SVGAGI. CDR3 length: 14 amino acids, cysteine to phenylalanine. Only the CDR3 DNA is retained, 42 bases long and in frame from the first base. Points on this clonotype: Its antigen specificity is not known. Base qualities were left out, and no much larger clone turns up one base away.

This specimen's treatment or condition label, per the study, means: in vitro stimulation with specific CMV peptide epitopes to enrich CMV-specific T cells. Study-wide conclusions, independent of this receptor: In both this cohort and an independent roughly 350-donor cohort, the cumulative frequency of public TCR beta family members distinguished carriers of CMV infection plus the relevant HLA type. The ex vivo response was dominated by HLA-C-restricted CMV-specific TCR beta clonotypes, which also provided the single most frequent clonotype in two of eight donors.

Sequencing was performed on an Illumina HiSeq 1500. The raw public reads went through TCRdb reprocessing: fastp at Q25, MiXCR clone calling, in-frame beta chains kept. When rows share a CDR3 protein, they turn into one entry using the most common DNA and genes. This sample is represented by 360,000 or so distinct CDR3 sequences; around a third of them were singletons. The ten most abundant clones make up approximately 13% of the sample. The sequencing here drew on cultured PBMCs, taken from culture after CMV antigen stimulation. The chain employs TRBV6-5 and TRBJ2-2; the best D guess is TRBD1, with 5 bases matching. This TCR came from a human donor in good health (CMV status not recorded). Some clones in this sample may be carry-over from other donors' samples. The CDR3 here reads CASSYFQGSGELFF. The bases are TGTGCCAGCAGTTACTTCCAGGGATCCGGGGAGCTGTTTTTT.